This TCR beta chain was profiled in a study of beta chain features in type 1 diabetes (dated by TCRdb to 2016 to 2018). For context, the study as a whole: Mean age, gender distribution, total cell number and subset yield were not different between patients and healthy donors. Regulatory and stem cell-like memory subsets were isolated from only 8 patients and 8 healthy donors, whereas naive and central memory subsets came from all 30 or so donors. The study compared TCRB repertoires of sorted circulating CD4+ T cell subsets between recently diagnosed type 1 diabetes patients and matched healthy donors. Across all samples, 90 million to 130 million sorted cells were examined, and cell number per subset correlated strongly with RNA yield. Beyond this particular receptor, the publication reports: At VDJ recombination sites, patients with type 1 diabetes made fewer insertions and deleted more nucleotides, a pattern implying thymic rearrangement abnormalities. Sequencing cDNA rather than genomic DNA could over-represent highly expressing activated cells, although activation and CD3 levels did not differ between groups. Because the HLA sub-analyses included only small numbers of individuals, any influence of HLA type on TCRB rearrangement was left unresolved. Naive, central memory and regulatory TCRB repertoires appeared to be more alike among patients than among healthy donors. A moderate but significant shortening of TCRB CDR3 length was observed in type 1 diabetes patients in all four CD4+ subsets. PCR might favor shorter templates, but patient and control samples were amplified and corrected together, so any skew would affect both groups equally.

The CDR3 spans 14 residues, from the cysteine through the phenylalanine. Of all the DNA, just the CDR3 is kept, 42 bases in frame from base 1. The germline V gene gives CDR1 as SNHLY and CDR2 as FYNNEI. V loses 6 bases of germline sequence and J loses 0 bases, and the interval between the two ends is 9 bases. The entire isolated RNA was reverse transcribed using the High Capacity cDNA Reverse Transcription Kit, and thus expressed TCRB transcripts were sequenced. Naive, central memory and regulatory T cell samples underwent deep immunoSEQ sequencing, averaging roughly 3.5 million total reads per sample. After sorted cells were lysed in RLT buffer, RNA was extracted with DNase-treated RNeasy Micro or Mini kits, with the choice depending on cell number. Each cell subset was processed separately to prevent cross-contamination, with patient and healthy donor samples processed together. The immunoSEQ multiplex PCR was used to amplify TCRB sequences from cDNA, generating 87-bp fragments that spanned the CDR3 region. The amplicons were sequenced using the Illumina HiSeq platform. As for the original processing: Synthetic template baselines were used to correct PCR bias computationally, reads within Hamming distance 2 were collapsed, and singletons that could not be merged were discarded. Reads were aligned against IMGT so that V, D and J genes, CDR3 length and insertions or deletions at six rearrangement sites could be assigned. Within each subset, clonotype counts were normalized to sorted cell number, and only after that were true diversity and Gini coefficients computed with the tcR R package. The overlap coefficient, calculated on TCRB nucleotide sequences, was used to quantify repertoire sharing. As a proxy for the pre-selection repertoire, out-of-frame TCRB sequences from naive cells were analyzed. TCRdb stores this immuneACCESS table with in-frame sequences only. Part of the clones is absent; in the studies checked, under half of the shortfall reflects unresolved V genes, and no reason is known for the rest. That table furnishes V, J and clone size, whereas the DNA furnished D and trimming. This sample has about 240,000 clones in its table, and roughly 14% of those were observed once. Clones ranked in the top ten supply just under 0.02% of the sample.

From each donor, a single peripheral blood sample of approximately 0.11 L on average was drawn into heparinised tubes. A BD FACSAria II was used to sort naive, central memory, regulatory and stem cell-like memory CD4+ T cells with a panel that included CD45RO, CCR7, CD25, CD127, CD95 and CD27. A purity above 98% was achieved for all sorted populations. PBMCs were separated immediately by Lymphoprep density gradient centrifugation and were stained directly, without being cultured. So that batch effects would be minimized, each experiment stained and sorted samples in pairs, pairing one healthy donor with one patient. This clone was counted only a few times. Its antigen is still unknown. The sample holds no much larger clone one base away, and base qualities are not on file.

In this chain, TRBV2 is recombined with TRBJ1-3; possibly the D gene is TRBD1, per 5 matching bases. The receptor was isolated from a man aged 25 to 40 with type 1 diabetes. The material sequenced was naive CD4+ T cells from blood. This specimen's cell subset or site label, interpreted: true naive CD4+ T cells. The sequence in DNA is TGTGCCAGCAGCGCAGGGATCTCTGGAAACACCATATATTTT. This codes for CASSAGISGNTIYF.